The 16 T cell receptor beta chains below all came from one sample that was sequenced in a study of blood T cell repertoires in COVID-19 (dated by TCRdb to the early 2020s). The library was produced with the immunoSEQ multiplex PCR assay. TCRdb obtained this table from immuneACCESS and retained in-frame rearrangements with V and J assigned. These tables miss some clones; where compared with another copy, unresolved V genes account for less than half of the shortfall, and the remainder is unexplained. This sample lists over 30,000 clones; roughly 91% were detected once. The ten largest clonotypes hold about 20% of the sample. Sequencing used peripheral blood. The receptors were sampled from a man of 80 years or more with acute or convalescent COVID-19.

The V gene is TRBV6-5, the J gene TRBJ2-5; D is possibly TRBD1 (6 bases). Germline CDR1 reads MNHEY; CDR2 reads SVGAGI. Trimming pared 8 bases from V and 2 bases from J, leaving 12 bases between. The length of the CDR3 is 13 residues. The CDR3: CASCWTAQETQYF. Written as DNA, the CDR3 is TGTGCCAGCTGCTGGACAGCTCAAGAGACCCAGTACTTC.

The chain is built from TRBV27 and TRBJ2-5; the match to TRBD2 covers 7 bases. The V gene's germline CDR1 is MNHEY and CDR2 SMNVEV (reference sequence). CDR3 length: 16 residues. V lost 2 bases and J lost 6; bases outside the gene matches: 12. The DNA of the CDR3 is TGTGCCAGCAGTTTAAGTTCGAATGCGGGGGTAAAGACCCAGTACTTC. Amino acids: CASSLSSNAGVKTQYF.

This sequence joins TRBV6-5 and TRBJ1-2; 7 bases fit TRBD1. This CDR3 is 13 amino acids long. CDR1 MNHEY and CDR2 SVGAGI come from the germline V gene. Losses at the gene ends were 4 bases for V and 9 bases for J; bases not matched to a gene: 8. The DNA of the CDR3 is TGTGCCAGCAGTTCAAGACAGGGTCAGAGCTACACCTTC. It encodes CASSSRQGQSYTF.

This clone was seen a handful of times. The genes are TRBV7-2 and TRBJ2-7; tentative D call: TRBD1 (5 bases). This CDR3 is 13 amino acids long. Between the trimmed V and J ends, which lost 2 bases and 4 bases, there was a span of 9 bases. Germline V gives CDR1 SGHTA, CDR2 FQGNSA. The CDR3 nucleotides are TGTGCCAGCAGCTTATCAGGGAAATACGAGCAGTACTTC. It yields the protein CASSLSGKYEQYF.

This rearrangement joins TRBV14 to TRBJ1-1; tentatively, D is TRBD1 (6 bases). The length of the CDR3 is 17 residues. Between the trimmed V and J ends, which lost 1 base and 0 bases, there was a span of 15 bases. Germline assignment: CDR1 SGHDN and CDR2 FVKESK. The CDR3 region is CASSQGETGHMNTEAFF. The CDR3 DNA sequence: TGTGCCAGCAGCCAAGGAGAGACAGGCCACATGAACACTGAAGCTTTCTTT. The full variable domain, rest sourced from reference TRBV14 and TRBJ1-1, is EAGVTQFPSHSVIEKGQTVTLRCDPISGHDNLYWYRRVMGKEIKFLLHFVKESKQDESGMPNNRFLAERTGGTYSTLKVQPAELEDSGVYFCASSQGETGHMNTEAFFGQGTRLTVV.

V gene TRBV6-5 combines with J gene TRBJ2-6; D uncertain. The CDR3 is 15 amino acids. V dropped 4 bases and J dropped 4 bases, with 11 bases sitting between them. From germline, CDR1 is MNHEY and CDR2 SVGAGI. The CDR3 sequence: CASSSREPGANVLTF. In DNA, the CDR3 is TGTGCCAGCAGTTCTCGAGAGCCCGGGGCCAACGTCCTGACTTTC.

J is TRBJ1-5 and V is TRBV10-2; 7 positions match TRBD1. This CDR3 region has 14 residues. With 5 bases clipped from V and 5 bases from J, the junction kept 6 bases outside the gene matches. Germline CDR1 WSHSY, CDR2 SAAADI. The CDR3 DNA reads TGCGCCAGCAGTTCGGGACAGTTTGATCAGCCCCAGCATTTT. Translated: CASSSGQFDQPQHF.

The J gene is TRBJ2-5, the V gene TRBV2, with D maybe TRBD2 (5 bases). The ends were cut back, 11 bases at V and 2 bases at J, with 15 bases in the middle. Germline CDR1 SNHLY, CDR2 FYNNEI. The CDR3 is made up of 13 amino acids. CDR3 sequence reads: CAVKRADQETQYF. CDR3 DNA: TGTGCCGTGAAGAGGGCAGATCAAGAGACCCAGTACTTC.

The chain carries TRBV29-1 and TRBJ1-3, with D hard to call. The CDR3 length is 12 residues. The V gene's germline CDR1 is SQVTM and CDR2 ANQGSEA. Trimming shortened V by 2 bases and J by 4 bases, and 6 bases separated the two germline ends. The CDR3 sequence: CSVELRGNTIYF. In DNA form, the CDR3 reads TGCAGCGTTGAATTGCGGGGAAACACCATATATTTT.

The CDR3 region has the DNA TGTGCCAGCAGCCCAGGGCCAGAAGGGACTTATACGCAGTATTTT. It encodes CASSPGPEGTYTQYF. The rearrangement links TRBV9 to TRBJ2-3, with a possible D match to TRBD2 (6 bases). This CDR3 is built from 15 residues. Trimming removed 4 bases at V and 7 bases at J, with 19 bases between. CDR1 and CDR2 (germline): SGDLS, YYNGEE.

The rearrangement links TRBV5-1 to TRBJ1-6; a possible D gene is TRBD1 (5 bases). Trimming pared 2 bases from V and 8 bases from J, leaving 8 bases between. This CDR3 region has 13 residues. Germline CDR1 SGHRS, CDR2 YFSETQ. CDR3 amino acids: CASSFPGDSPLHF. CDR3 DNA sequence: TGCGCCAGCAGCTTTCCGGGGGATTCACCCCTCCACTTT.

V is TRBV6-5 and J is TRBJ2-1; 8 bases are shared with TRBD2. J gave up 6 bases and V 8 bases, and 9 bases lay outside the gene matches. The CDR3 totals 14 residues. Germline values: CDR1 MNHEY, CDR2 SVGAGI. The CDR3 region has the DNA TGTGCCAGCCGTCGGCGGGGGGTATCCAATGAGCAGTTCTTC. Protein product: CASRRRGVSNEQFF.

The chain joins TRBV6-5 to TRBJ1-5; D remains unclear. V was trimmed by 0 bases and J by 2 bases, leaving 8 bases between them. Germline CDR1 is MNHEY and CDR2 is SVGAGI. The CDR3 has 15 residues. DNA for the CDR3: TGTGCCAGCAGTTACTCTGGCCGGGGCAATCAGCCCCAGCATTTT. Amino acid sequence: CASSYSGRGNQPQHF.

The chain uses TRBV9 and TRBJ2-3; tentative D call: TRBD2 (7 bases). In germline, CDR1 is SGDLS, CDR2 YYNGEE. V was shortened by 3 bases and J by 6 bases, with 23 bases between the two germline ends. This CDR3 is 17 amino acids long. The CDR3 DNA follows: TGTGCCAGCAGCGAGGGTCCTGCGGGGGCCCCCATGGATACGCAGTATTTT. This codes for CASSEGPAGAPMDTQYF.

This chain connects TRBV19 to TRBJ1-1; the match to TRBD1 covers 8 bases. The V gene end was trimmed by 7 bases and the J gene end by 4 bases; junction bases not matched to a gene: 14. The CDR3 is 16 residues long. Germline V CDR1 and CDR2: LNHDA, SQIVND (reference sequence). The CDR3 DNA follows: TGTGCCAGTACTGGGACAGGAGCTCCCCATGGCACTGAAGCTTTCTTT. Translated: CASTGTGAPHGTEAFF.

This clone was seen once. This chain uses TRBV19 with TRBJ2-1; perhaps TRBD2 as D (6 bases). The germline V gene encodes CDR1 LNHDA and CDR2 SQIVND (reference sequence). Trimming left V 8 bases short and J 10 bases short, with 21 bases between. The CDR3 sequence is 14 residues long. CDR3 nucleotides: TGTGCCAGTTGGGACTCGCAAATACAAGGAGAGCAGTTCTTC. Amino acid sequence: CASWDSQIQGEQFF. Using reference TRBV19 and TRBJ2-1 for the parts outside the CDR3, the full variable domain is DGGITQSPKYLFRKEGQNVTLSCEQNLNHDAMYWYRQDPGQGLRLIYYSQIVNDFQKGDIAEGYSVSREKKESFPLTVTSAQKNPTAFYLCASWDSQIQGEQFFGPGTRLTVL.